Sequencing of this T cell receptor beta chain was carried out in a study of PD-L1 blockade in urothelial cancer. Study-level background: The number of prior chemotherapy regimens per patient was 0 to 3. Analyses were performed on blood at 3 weeks after treatment start (the second dose) and at 6 weeks. Notes on the study in general: More expansion of tumor-associated blood clones, seen at 3 weeks, marked durable-benefit patients.

Spiking of synthetic TCR analog templates was performed in each PCR. Produced via immunoSEQ multiplex PCR; TCRdb's table is partial and in-frame only. This table has around 100,000 clones, around 93% appearing once. With regard to this clone: Its specificity is not known.

Time point denoted: peripheral blood 6 weeks after treatment start. This TCR was recovered from a man aged 55 to 70 with urothelial cancer. Source: PBMCs, taken around atezolizumab (anti-PD-L1) treatment.

CDR3 sequence (DNA): TGTGCCAGCAGCTTAGGGACCCCGGGACTAGCGGTCCAAGAGACCCAGTACTTC. It is translated as CASSLGTPGLAVQETQYF. This chain joins TRBV7-8 and TRBJ2-5; TRBD2 matches 11 bases. CDR3 length: 18 residues. The germline V gene has CDR1 SGHVS and CDR2 FQNEAQ. The trim removed 1 base at V and 1 base at J, leaving 8 bases unmatched.